This TCR beta chain derives from a study of metastatic and nonmetastatic thyroid tumors. Study background: Comparative analysis of repertoires was undertaken across blood and tumor or nodule tissue obtained from malignant and benign thyroid patients.

In the source study's methods: Clinicopathological groups of papillary thyroid cancer showed CDR3 differences that were used to build a distant-metastasis classifier. MiXCR was used by TCRdb to re-call the PCR reads. The V and J calls were determined by TCRdb, not by the authors. In the table there are approximately 30,000 clones, around 3.5% of which are singletons. The CDR3 length is 16 residues. Germline V gene lookup returns CDR1 GTSNPN and CDR2 SVGIG (reference sequence). The V and J ends lost 5 bases and 0 bases respectively, with 18 bases between them. General study findings and limits: Malignant thyroid tumors reportedly exceeded benign nodules significantly in TCR beta diversity, with the difference appearing in blood and tumor.

This clone was observed a few times. The antigen is undetermined. No treatment of any kind had been given to any patient before thyroid surgery. Sequenced sample: blood. The genes are TRBV30 and TRBJ2-3; tentatively, D is TRBD1 (5 bases). The receptor was isolated from a male donor with papillary thyroid cancer or a benign thyroid nodule (not recorded which). Some clones in this sample may be carry-over from other donors' samples. The CDR3 sequence: CAWLMPGRTSTDTQYF. CDR3 DNA: TGTGCCTGGCTCATGCCAGGGCGTACTAGCACAGATACGCAGTATTTT.